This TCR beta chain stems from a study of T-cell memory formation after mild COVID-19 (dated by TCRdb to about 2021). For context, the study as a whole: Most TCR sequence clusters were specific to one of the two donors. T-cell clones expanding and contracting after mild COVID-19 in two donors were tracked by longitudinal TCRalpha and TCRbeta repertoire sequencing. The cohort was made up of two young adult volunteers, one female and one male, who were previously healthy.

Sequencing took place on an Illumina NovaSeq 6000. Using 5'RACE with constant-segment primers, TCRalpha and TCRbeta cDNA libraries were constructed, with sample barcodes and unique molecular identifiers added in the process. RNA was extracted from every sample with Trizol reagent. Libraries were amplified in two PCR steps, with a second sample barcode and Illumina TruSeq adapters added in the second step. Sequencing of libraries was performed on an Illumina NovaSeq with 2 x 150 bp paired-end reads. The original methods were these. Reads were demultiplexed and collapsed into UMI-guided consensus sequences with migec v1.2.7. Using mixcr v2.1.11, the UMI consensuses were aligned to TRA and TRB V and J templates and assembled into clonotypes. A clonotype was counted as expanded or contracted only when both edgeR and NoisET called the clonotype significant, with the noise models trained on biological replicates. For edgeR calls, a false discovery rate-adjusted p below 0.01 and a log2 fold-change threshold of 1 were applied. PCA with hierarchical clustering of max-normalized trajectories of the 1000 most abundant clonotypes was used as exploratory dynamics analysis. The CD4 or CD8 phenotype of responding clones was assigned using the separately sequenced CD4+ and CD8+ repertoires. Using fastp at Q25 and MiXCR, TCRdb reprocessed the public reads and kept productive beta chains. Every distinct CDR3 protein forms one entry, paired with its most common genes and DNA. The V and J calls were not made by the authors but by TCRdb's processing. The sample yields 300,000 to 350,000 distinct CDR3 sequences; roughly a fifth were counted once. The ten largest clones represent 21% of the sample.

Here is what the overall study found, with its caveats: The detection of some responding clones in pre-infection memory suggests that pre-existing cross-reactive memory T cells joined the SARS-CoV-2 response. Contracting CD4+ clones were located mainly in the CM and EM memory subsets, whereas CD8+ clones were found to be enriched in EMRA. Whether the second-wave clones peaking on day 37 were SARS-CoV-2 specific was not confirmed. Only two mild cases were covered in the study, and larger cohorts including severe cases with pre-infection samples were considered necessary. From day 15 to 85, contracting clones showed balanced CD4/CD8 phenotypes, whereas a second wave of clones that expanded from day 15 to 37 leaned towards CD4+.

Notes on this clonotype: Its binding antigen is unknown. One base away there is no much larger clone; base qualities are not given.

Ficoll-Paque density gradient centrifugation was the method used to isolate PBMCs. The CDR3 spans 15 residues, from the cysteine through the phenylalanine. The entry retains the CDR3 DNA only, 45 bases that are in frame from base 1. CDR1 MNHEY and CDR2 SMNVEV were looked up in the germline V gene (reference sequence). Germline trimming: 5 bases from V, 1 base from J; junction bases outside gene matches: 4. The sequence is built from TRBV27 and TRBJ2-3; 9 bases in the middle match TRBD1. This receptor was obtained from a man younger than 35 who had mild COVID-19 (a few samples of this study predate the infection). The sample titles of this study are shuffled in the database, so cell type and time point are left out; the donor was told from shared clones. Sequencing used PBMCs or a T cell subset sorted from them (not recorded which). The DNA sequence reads TGTGCCAGCAGTACGACAGGGGGGCGCACAGATACGCAGTATTTT. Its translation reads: CASSTTGGRTDTQYF.